This record looks at one T cell receptor beta chain sequence and its context. What antigen it recognizes has not been identified. Per-base qualities were not stored, and no clone one base away is much larger. The data are from a study of T cell changes during pregnancy in multiple sclerosis (dated by TCRdb to between 2018 and 2021). Describing the broader study: In women with multiple sclerosis, the researchers looked at how the T cell repertoire shifted as pregnancy progressed.

The method was the immunoSEQ multiplex PCR assay. The table comes from immuneACCESS by way of TCRdb, which keeps in-frame sequences with V and J called. Part of the clones is missing from these tables; in studies checked, under half for an unresolved V gene and the rest for unknown reasons. This sample gives approximately 100,000 clones in total; almost 95% of them show up just once. The ten biggest clones cover roughly 0.9% of the sample. The sequence came from a female donor with multiple sclerosis, enrolled in a pregnancy study. The sequencing here drew on peripheral blood, taken before pregnancy.

The sequence in DNA is TGTGCCAGCAGCTCCCGACTAGCGGGAGCCCTAGATACGCAGTATTTT. The translation is CASSSRLAGALDTQYF. This chain is built from TRBV11-2 and TRBJ2-3; TRBD2 aligns with 12 central bases. The CDR3, cysteine through phenylalanine, is 16 amino acids long. Only the CDR3 region is kept as DNA, spanning 48 bases read in frame from base 1. V is cut back by 4 bases and J by 5 bases, with 7 bases in the junction unmatched. CDR1 and CDR2 are read off the germline V gene as SGHAT and FQNNGV.